Shown below are 29 T cell receptor beta chains from a single sample sequenced in a study of blood T cell repertoires in COVID-19. Libraries were prepared by immunoSEQ multiplex PCR; TCRdb keeps only in-frame clonotypes and omits some of them. This sample has 130,000 or so clones, with just under 85% found just once. The sample taken for sequencing was PBMCs or T cells enriched from blood (not recorded which). The origin of the receptors is a man aged 45-60 years who had recovered from COVID-19.

This chain joins TRBV2 and TRBJ1-1; 7 nucleotides line up with TRBD1. Germline V CDR1 and CDR2: SNHLY, FYNNEI. The length of the CDR3 is 12 residues. Germline trimming cut 8 bases from V and 4 bases from J; bases unmatched to any gene: 4. The CDR3 protein is CASPQGITEAFF. CDR3 DNA: TGTGCCAGCCCACAGGGGATCACTGAAGCTTTCTTT.

The chain links TRBV30 to TRBJ2-7; TRBD1 agrees at 11 bases. There are 13 residues in the CDR3. Germline V gene data show CDR1 as GTSNPN and CDR2 as SVGIG (reference sequence). J lost 4 bases, V lost 3 bases, and 2 bases had no gene match. The CDR3 loop reads CAWRGDRGYEQYF. DNA for the CDR3: TGTGCCTGGAGGGGGGACAGGGGGTACGAGCAGTACTTC. The whole variable domain, remainder taken from reference TRBV30 and TRBJ2-7, is SQTIHQWPATLVQPVGSPLSLECTVEGTSNPNLYWYRQAAGRGLQLLFYSVGIGQISSEVPQNLSASRPQDRQFILSSKKLLLSDSGFYLCAWRGDRGYEQYFGPGTRLTVT.

V is TRBV7-2 and J is TRBJ2-5; 11 nucleotides line up with TRBD1. The CDR3 consists of 16 residues. Germline V CDR1 and CDR2: SGHTA, FQGNSA. Germline trimming cut 2 bases from V and 5 bases from J; bases unmatched to any gene: 7. The CDR3 reads CASSLSGQGAFETQYF. For the CDR3, the DNA is TGTGCCAGCAGCTTATCCGGACAGGGGGCATTCGAGACCCAGTACTTC.

CDR3 coding DNA: TGTGCCAGCAGCTTAGCCTACACAGATACGCAGTATTTT. Residues: CASSLAYTDTQYF. The chain carries TRBV7-2 and TRBJ2-3; no reliable D call. This CDR3 has 13 residues. Trimming cost V 0 bases and J 2 bases, with 3 bases left between them. CDR1 and CDR2 (germline): SGHTA, FQGNSA.

V and J are TRBV7-6 and TRBJ2-3, with D uncertain. CDR1 and CDR2 (germline): SGHVS, FNYEAQ. Between the trimmed V and J ends, which lost 0 bases and 4 bases, there was a span of 8 bases. The CDR3 has 14 residues. The CDR3 sequence: CASSLALAADTQYF. The CDR3 DNA reads as TGTGCCAGCAGCTTAGCGTTAGCAGCAGATACGCAGTATTTT. The full variable domain, its missing parts supplied by reference TRBV7-6 and TRBJ2-3, is GAGVSQSPRYKVTKRGQDVALRCDPISGHVSLYWYRQALGQGPEFLTYFNYEAQQDKSGLPNDRFSAERPEGSISTLTIQRTEQRDSAMYRCASSLALAADTQYFGPGTRLTVL.

The chain uses TRBV5-1 and TRBJ1-1, with a weak D call TRBD1 (6 bases). V lost 4 bases and J 0 bases, leaving 10 bases between the germline ends. Germline V gives CDR1 SGHRS, CDR2 YFSETQ. The CDR3 consists of 14 residues. Here the CDR3 reads CASSPDSMNTEAFF. CDR3 DNA: TGCGCCAGCAGCCCGGACAGCATGAACACTGAAGCTTTCTTT.

J is TRBJ1-6 and V is TRBV7-2, with a weak D call TRBD1 (5 bases). Germline-derived CDR1 and CDR2 are SGHTA and FQGNSA. Trimming stripped 5 bases from V and 6 bases from J, with 17 bases between. There are 16 residues in the CDR3. The CDR3 nucleotides are TGTGCCAGCAGCCCCTCAGGGAACAGAATTAATTCACCCCTCCACTTT. It encodes CASSPSGNRINSPLHF.

The chain couples TRBV4-3 to TRBJ2-1; TRBD1 matches 8 bases. V gave up 0 bases and J gave up 7 bases; unmatched junction bases: 8. The CDR3 has 16 residues. From germline, CDR1 is LGHNA and CDR2 YSLEER. CDR3 sequence (DNA): TGCGCCAGCAGCCAAGAAGCAGGGGGCTGGAGGAATGAGCAGTTCTTC. Protein sequence: CASSQEAGGWRNEQFF.

The J gene is TRBJ1-6, the V gene TRBV10-3; tentative D call: TRBD1 (6 bases). V lost 2 bases and J lost 7, with 15 bases in between. There are 16 residues in the CDR3. Per germline, CDR1 ENHRY and CDR2 SYGVKD. CDR3 amino acids: CAISEKDRVGNSPLHF. In DNA, the CDR3 is TGTGCCATCAGTGAGAAGGACAGAGTGGGCAATTCACCCCTCCACTTT.

This clone was seen once. This chain connects TRBV25-1 to TRBJ1-1; TRBD1 matches at 10 bases. The junction had 9 bases not matched to a gene; V was cut back by 3 bases and J by 11 bases. There are 14 residues in the CDR3. Germline CDR1 MGHDK, CDR2 SYGVNS. DNA of the CDR3: TGTGCCAGCAGTGATCTGGGGACAGGGGAAGGCGCTTTCTTT. This encodes CASSDLGTGEGAFF.

The V call is TRBV10-3, the J call TRBJ1-3; TRBD1 is a possible D gene (5 bases). CDR1 is ENHRY and CDR2 is SYGVKD in the germline V gene. The CDR3 has 16 amino acids. V gave up 6 bases and J gave up 0 bases, with 15 bases separating them. Written as DNA, the CDR3 is TGTGCCATCAGCCGCGGGACGGCGAGCTCTGGAAACACCATATATTTT. Amino acids: CAISRGTASSGNTIYF.

V usage is TRBV7-2 and J usage is TRBJ2-6; 9 nucleotides agree with TRBD2. CDR1 and CDR2 from the germline V gene are SGHTA and FQGNSA. This CDR3 is built from 17 residues. The J segment lost 0 bases and the V segment lost 5 bases, leaving 5 bases of the junction unmatched. The CDR3: CASSVSGGSSGANVLTF. The DNA of the CDR3 is TGTGCCAGCAGCGTTAGCGGGGGAAGCTCTGGGGCCAACGTCCTGACTTTC.

The chain combines TRBV19 with TRBJ1-6; 7 positions match TRBD1. This CDR3 has 15 amino acids. The trim removed 7 bases at V and 7 bases at J, leaving 10 bases unmatched. In germline, CDR1 is LNHDA, CDR2 SQIVND (reference sequence). The CDR3 here is CASTTQTGLNSPLHF. The CDR3 DNA is TGTGCCAGTACCACGCAGACAGGGCTCAATTCACCCCTCCACTTT.

The chain joins TRBV5-4 to TRBJ1-4; 7 positions match TRBD1. The CDR3 extends over 14 amino acids. Losses at the gene ends were 4 bases for V and 7 bases for J; bases not matched to a gene: 7. CDR1 and CDR2 (germline): SGHNT, YYREEE (reference sequence). In DNA, the CDR3 is TGTGCCAGCAGCCCAAGACAGGGCCCTGAAAAACTGTTTTTT. It encodes CASSPRQGPEKLFF.

The chain combines TRBV5-8 with TRBJ1-2, with D possibly matching TRBD1 (6 bases). The V gene lost 0 bases and the J gene lost 4 bases, with 16 bases spanning the gap. This CDR3 is 16 amino acids long. Germline V gives CDR1 SGHTS, CDR2 YDEGEE. The CDR3 DNA follows: TGTGCCAGCAGCTTGGAGGGACACCAAAACAGCTATGGCTACACCTTC. As protein: CASSLEGHQNSYGYTF.

In DNA form, the CDR3 reads TGTGCCAGCAGCTGGGACAGGGCTGGAAACACCATATATTTT. Amino acid sequence: CASSWDRAGNTIYF. This chain links TRBV5-8 with TRBJ1-3, with 9 bases fitting TRBD1. CDR3 length: 14 residues. With V trimmed by 3 bases and J by 2 bases, 0 bases remained unmatched. Germline lookup yields CDR1 SGHTS and CDR2 YDEGEE. Filled out from reference TRBV5-8 and TRBJ1-3, the complete variable domain reads EAGVTQSPTHLIKTRGQQATLRCSPISGHTSVYWYQQALGLGLQFLLWYDEGEERNRGNFPPRFSGRQFPNYSSELNVNALELEDSALYLCASSWDRAGNTIYFGEGSWLTVV.

This rearrangement joins TRBV24-1 to TRBJ2-1; no definite D call. This CDR3 spans 12 amino acids. The germline gives CDR1 KGHDR, CDR2 SFDVKD. V shed 4 bases and J shed 8 bases, with 8 bases lying between them. The CDR3 is CATSDPSYEQFF. CDR3 sequence (DNA): TGTGCCACCAGTGACCCCAGTTATGAGCAGTTCTTC.

This chain uses TRBV7-8 with TRBJ1-2; D gene ambiguous. Germline CDR1 reads SGHVS; CDR2 reads FQNEAQ. The CDR3 consists of 15 residues. The V end was cut by 3 bases, the J end by 1 base, with 12 bases between. The CDR3 sequence is CASSFTPGGNYGYTF. The CDR3 DNA reads TGTGCCAGCAGCTTTACCCCGGGAGGTAACTATGGCTACACCTTC.

The V gene is TRBV6-5, the J gene TRBJ1-1; D possibly corresponds to TRBD1 (6 bases). The germline gives CDR1 MNHEY, CDR2 SVGAGI. CDR3 length: 16 residues. V lost 4 bases and J 1 base, leaving 16 bases between the germline ends. The CDR3 sequence is CASSSLTGVGNTEAFF. DNA for the CDR3: TGTGCCAGCAGTTCCTTGACAGGAGTGGGGAACACTGAAGCTTTCTTT.

This chain joins TRBV27 and TRBJ2-1; 10 bases are shared with TRBD2. The germline V gene has CDR1 MNHEY and CDR2 SMNVEV (reference sequence). V was clipped by 0 bases and J by 0 bases; unmatched bases: 2. The CDR3 extends over 17 amino acids. The CDR3, as DNA: TGTGCCAGCAGTTTATCGAGCGGGGGGGCCTCCTACAATGAGCAGTTCTTC. It codes for CASSLSSGGASYNEQFF.

In this sample, this clone turned up once. The V and J genes are TRBV4-3 and TRBJ1-6; D gene unclear. V lost 4 bases, J lost 6 bases, and 10 bases lay in between. CDR1 is LGHNA and CDR2 is YSLEER in the germline V gene. CDR3 size: 14 residues. CDR3 protein: CASSPTNLNSPLHF. The DNA for the CDR3 is TGCGCCAGCAGCCCGACTAACCTTAATTCACCCCTCCACTTT.

The chain's CDR3 is CASSLSGSMNTEAFF. The CDR3 DNA reads as TGTGCCAGCAGCTTGTCGGGTAGTATGAACACTGAAGCTTTCTTT. The chain couples TRBV5-4 to TRBJ1-1; D remains ambiguous. V was pared by 1 base and J by 0 bases, with 10 bases between. The CDR3 loop spans 15 amino acids. The germline V gene has CDR1 SGHNT and CDR2 YYREEE (reference sequence).

The rearrangement links TRBV7-2 to TRBJ2-7; 7 bases match TRBD1. Germline CDR1 is SGHTA and CDR2 is FQGNSA. There are 13 residues in the CDR3. Losses at the gene ends were 5 bases for V and 5 bases for J; bases not matched to a gene: 6. CDR3 bases: TGTGCCAGCAGCCCAGGGGGTGGGGACGAGCAGTACTTC. This codes for CASSPGGGDEQYF. Full variable domain (rest looked up from reference TRBV7-2 and TRBJ2-7): GAGVSQSPSNKVTEKGKDVELRCDPISGHTALYWYRQSLGQGLEFLIYFQGNSAPDKSGLPSDRFSAERTGGSVSTLTIQRTQQEDSAVYLCASSPGGGDEQYFGPGTRLTVT.

This clone was recorded a few times. The chain carries TRBV5-6 and TRBJ1-5, with D unclear. The V and J ends lost 1 base and 3 bases respectively, with 14 bases between them. This CDR3 spans 16 amino acids. Germline V gene data show CDR1 as SGHDT and CDR2 as YYEEEE. The CDR3 sequence is CASSLRGIGPNQPQHF. As DNA, the CDR3 is TGTGCCAGCAGCTTGAGAGGAATTGGTCCCAATCAGCCCCAGCATTTT.

The chain employs TRBV12-3 or TRBV12-4 and TRBJ1-1, with D perhaps matching TRBD1 (6 bases). V lost 5 bases to trimming and J lost 9 bases, with 13 bases between them. CDR3 size: 12 residues. CDR3 DNA sequence: TGTGCCAGCAGTCAACAGGGTTTTAAAGCTTTCTTT. It codes for CASSQQGFKAFF.

In its sample, this clone was seen a few times. The rearrangement links TRBV18 to TRBJ1-1, with D possibly TRBD1 on 6 matching bases. Germline CDR1 KGHSH, CDR2 LQKENI. The CDR3 spans 14 residues. V lost 0 bases and J lost 5, with 10 bases in between. This CDR3 is CASSPPGTGTEAFF. The CDR3 DNA reads TGTGCCAGCTCACCACCGGGTACAGGGACTGAAGCTTTCTTT.

The rearrangement joins TRBV19 to TRBJ2-7, with 13 positions matching TRBD2. V lost 5 bases, J lost 6 bases, and 10 bases stayed unmatched. Germline lookup yields CDR1 LNHDA and CDR2 SQIVND (reference sequence). CDR3 size: 16 residues. The CDR3, as DNA: TGTGCCAGTAGTCCCCACGGGACTAGCGGGGCGGGCGAGCAGTACTTC. Protein product: CASSPHGTSGAGEQYF.

This sequence joins TRBV12-3 or TRBV12-4 and TRBJ2-7, with a weak D call TRBD2 (5 bases). Trimming left V 2 bases short and J 0 bases short, with 5 bases between. CDR3 length: 13 residues. The CDR3 nucleotides read TGTGCCAGCAGTTTACGGGACTCCTACGAGCAGTACTTC. The encoded protein is CASSLRDSYEQYF.

This chain links TRBV6-2 or TRBV6-3 with TRBJ1-5, with D possibly being TRBD1 (5 bases). V shed 4 bases and J shed 4 bases, with 14 bases lying between them. Germline-derived CDR1 and CDR2 are MNHEY and SVGEGT. CDR3 length: 15 residues. The CDR3 sequence: CASSSPLQGNQPQHF. CDR3 nucleotide sequence: TGTGCCAGCAGTTCACCCCTTCAGGGTAATCAGCCCCAGCATTTT.